A single sample is the source of the 15 T cell receptor beta chains below, sequenced in a study of cytomegalovirus exposure and HLA in healthy donors. The PCR ran on 60 Vbeta and 13 Jbeta primers. Here immunoSEQ multiplex PCR was the method, and the copy in TCRdb shows in-frame clones only, minus some. The sample has 110,000 to 150,000 clones, less than 9.5% seen once. Sequencing used PBMCs. Source of these receptors: a male donor in good health and CMV-seronegative.

The chain recombines TRBV7-8 with TRBJ2-3; 10 bases are a match to TRBD2. This CDR3 spans 18 amino acids. V was pared by 2 bases and J by 0 bases, with 8 bases of the junction left unmatched. Germline assignment: CDR1 SGHVS and CDR2 FQNEAQ. CDR3 region: CASSLISGRLLSTDTQYF. The CDR3 DNA reads TGTGCCAGCAGCTTAATTAGCGGGAGGCTATTAAGCACAGATACGCAGTATTTT.

The chain links TRBV4-1 to TRBJ2-7; TRBD2 aligns across 7 bases. The J call may be in error: the DNA end matches TRBJ2-1 better. The CDR3 runs to 14 residues. CDR1 and CDR2 (germline): MGHRA, YSYEKL. This CDR3 is CASSHVTSSYEQFF. CDR3 sequence (DNA): TGCGCCAGCAGCCACGTGACTAGCTCCTACGAGCAGTTCTTC.

This clone was detected a few times. This chain links TRBV27 with TRBJ2-2; the D is unclear. With 4 bases removed from V and 5 bases from J, the gap between germline ends came to 8 bases. The CDR3 loop spans 13 amino acids. The germline V gene encodes CDR1 MNHEY and CDR2 SMNVEV (reference sequence). The CDR3 reads CASSYLLTGELFF. DNA for the CDR3: TGTGCCAGCAGTTACCTATTGACCGGGGAGCTGTTTTTT.

This clone was counted only a few times. The J gene is TRBJ2-3, the V gene TRBV7-2, with 12 bases that match TRBD2. Germline V CDR1 and CDR2: SGHTA, FQGNSA. V dropped 5 bases and J dropped 1; count of bases not matched to a gene: 4. CDR3 size: 16 residues. CDR3 amino acids: CASSLWTSGGTDTQYF. The CDR3 DNA follows: TGTGCCAGCAGCCTATGGACTAGCGGGGGCACAGATACGCAGTATTTT.

This clone showed up just a few times. This chain connects TRBV11-2 to TRBJ2-2, with TRBD1 matching 7 bases. The CDR3 contains 13 residues. Trimming took 5 bases from V and 6 from J; bases not matched to a gene: 3. CDR1 and CDR2 (germline): SGHAT, FQNNGV. The CDR3 sequence: CASSRQGPGELFF. CDR3 bases: TGTGCCAGCAGCCGACAGGGTCCCGGGGAGCTGTTTTTT.

This clone has just a few counts. The rearrangement joins TRBV7-2 to TRBJ2-5, with D possibly being TRBD2 (7 bases). Between the trimmed V and J ends, which lost 5 bases and 5 bases, there was a span of 15 bases. The CDR3 has 14 amino acids. Germline lookup yields CDR1 SGHTA and CDR2 FQGNSA. CDR3 loop: CASSQRGGGETQYF. The CDR3 DNA reads as TGTGCCAGCAGCCAGAGAGGGGGAGGGGAGACCCAGTACTTC.

As for this clone: Different DNA sequences within this sample yield the same CDR3. The V call is TRBV27, the J call TRBJ2-7; 7 bases fit TRBD1. The germline V gene encodes CDR1 MNHEY and CDR2 SMNVEV (reference sequence). CDR3 size: 13 residues. The V and J ends lost 4 bases and 2 bases, in that order; junction bases with no gene match: 2. CDR3 protein: CASSSTGTYEQYF. Written as DNA, the CDR3 is TGTGCCAGCAGTTCGACAGGGACCTACGAGCAGTACTTC.

The V gene is TRBV7-9, the J gene TRBJ1-1; no firm D call. Germline CDR1 reads SEHNR; CDR2 reads FQNEAQ (reference sequence). The V end was cut by 0 bases, the J end by 4 bases, with 9 bases between. This CDR3 is built from 14 residues. CDR3 DNA: TGTGCCAGCAGCTTAGCGAGGGAATCCACTGAAGCTTTCTTT. Its translation is CASSLARESTEAFF.

Only a few counts were recorded for this clone. The chain carries TRBV9 and TRBJ1-6; possibly TRBD1 for D (5 bases). CDR3 length equals 14 residues. The V gene's germline CDR1 is SGDLS and CDR2 YYNGEE. Trimming removed 0 bases at V and 13 bases at J, with 14 bases between. The CDR3 nucleotides are TGTGCCAGCAGCGTAGCAGGGATCGACTCCCCCCTCCACTTT. Translating gives CASSVAGIDSPLHF.

In its sample, this clone was seen a few times. The chain combines TRBV7-3 with TRBJ2-7, with 8 bases matching TRBD2. Germline CDR1 SGHTA, CDR2 FQGTGA. The CDR3 length is 13 residues. V lost 5 bases and J lost 5; bases outside the gene matches: 5. CDR3 sequence reads: CASSRAGGDEQYF. The DNA for the CDR3 is TGTGCCAGCAGCCGCGCCGGGGGGGACGAGCAGTACTTC.

This clone turned up a few times. The rearrangement joins TRBV25-1 to TRBJ2-7; perhaps TRBD1 as D (5 bases). The ends were cut back, 4 bases at V and 0 bases at J, with 16 bases in the middle. The CDR3 length is 16 residues. Germline V gene lookup returns CDR1 MGHDK and CDR2 SYGVNS. The CDR3 region is CASSGMGPYYSYEQYF. In DNA form, the CDR3 reads TGTGCCAGCAGTGGTATGGGGCCGTACTACTCCTACGAGCAGTACTTC.

The chain joins TRBV25-1 to TRBJ1-2; tentative D call: TRBD1 (5 bases). There are 12 residues in the CDR3. The V end lost 5 bases, the J end lost 3 bases, and 7 bases lay between the germline ends. Germline CDR1 and CDR2: MGHDK and SYGVNS. CDR3 protein: CASSWGDYGYTF. CDR3 DNA: TGTGCCAGCAGTTGGGGGGACTATGGCTACACCTTC.

The chain is built from TRBV6-1 and TRBJ2-7; the D gene is possibly TRBD1 (5 bases). CDR1 is MNHNS and CDR2 is SASEGT in the germline V gene. Trimming shortened V by 3 bases and J by 5 bases, and 14 bases separated the two germline ends. The CDR3 totals 14 residues. The DNA of the CDR3 is TGTGCCAGCAGTGATGGGCCAGGGATCAACGAGCAGTACTTC. Translation gives CASSDGPGINEQYF.

This clone was counted a few times. The rearrangement links TRBV28 to TRBJ2-5, with D uncertain. Germline loops: CDR1 MDHEN, CDR2 SYDVKM. This CDR3 spans 13 amino acids. V was shortened by 1 base and J by 13 bases, with 16 bases between the two germline ends. This CDR3 is CASSLSWAAVLYF. CDR3 coding DNA: TGTGCCAGCAGTTTATCCTGGGCCGCAGTATTGTACTTC. Full variable domain (outside the CDR3, taken from reference TRBV28 and TRBJ2-5): DVKVTQSSRYLVKRTGEKVFLECVQDMDHENMFWYRQDPGLGLRLIYFSYDVKMKEKGDIPEGYSVSREKKERFSLILESASTNQTSMYLCASSLSWAAVLYFGPGTRLLVL.

This clone occurred a few times. The V gene is TRBV5-4, the J gene TRBJ2-7; the D gene is possibly TRBD2 (7 bases). Trimming stripped 1 base from V and 6 bases from J, with 17 bases between. The CDR3 runs 15 residues. The V gene's germline CDR1 is SGHNT and CDR2 YYREEE (reference sequence). CDR3 loop: CASSLRDGGLGEQYF. Written as DNA, the CDR3 is TGTGCCAGCAGCTTGCGTGACGGGGGGCTTGGCGAGCAGTACTTC.